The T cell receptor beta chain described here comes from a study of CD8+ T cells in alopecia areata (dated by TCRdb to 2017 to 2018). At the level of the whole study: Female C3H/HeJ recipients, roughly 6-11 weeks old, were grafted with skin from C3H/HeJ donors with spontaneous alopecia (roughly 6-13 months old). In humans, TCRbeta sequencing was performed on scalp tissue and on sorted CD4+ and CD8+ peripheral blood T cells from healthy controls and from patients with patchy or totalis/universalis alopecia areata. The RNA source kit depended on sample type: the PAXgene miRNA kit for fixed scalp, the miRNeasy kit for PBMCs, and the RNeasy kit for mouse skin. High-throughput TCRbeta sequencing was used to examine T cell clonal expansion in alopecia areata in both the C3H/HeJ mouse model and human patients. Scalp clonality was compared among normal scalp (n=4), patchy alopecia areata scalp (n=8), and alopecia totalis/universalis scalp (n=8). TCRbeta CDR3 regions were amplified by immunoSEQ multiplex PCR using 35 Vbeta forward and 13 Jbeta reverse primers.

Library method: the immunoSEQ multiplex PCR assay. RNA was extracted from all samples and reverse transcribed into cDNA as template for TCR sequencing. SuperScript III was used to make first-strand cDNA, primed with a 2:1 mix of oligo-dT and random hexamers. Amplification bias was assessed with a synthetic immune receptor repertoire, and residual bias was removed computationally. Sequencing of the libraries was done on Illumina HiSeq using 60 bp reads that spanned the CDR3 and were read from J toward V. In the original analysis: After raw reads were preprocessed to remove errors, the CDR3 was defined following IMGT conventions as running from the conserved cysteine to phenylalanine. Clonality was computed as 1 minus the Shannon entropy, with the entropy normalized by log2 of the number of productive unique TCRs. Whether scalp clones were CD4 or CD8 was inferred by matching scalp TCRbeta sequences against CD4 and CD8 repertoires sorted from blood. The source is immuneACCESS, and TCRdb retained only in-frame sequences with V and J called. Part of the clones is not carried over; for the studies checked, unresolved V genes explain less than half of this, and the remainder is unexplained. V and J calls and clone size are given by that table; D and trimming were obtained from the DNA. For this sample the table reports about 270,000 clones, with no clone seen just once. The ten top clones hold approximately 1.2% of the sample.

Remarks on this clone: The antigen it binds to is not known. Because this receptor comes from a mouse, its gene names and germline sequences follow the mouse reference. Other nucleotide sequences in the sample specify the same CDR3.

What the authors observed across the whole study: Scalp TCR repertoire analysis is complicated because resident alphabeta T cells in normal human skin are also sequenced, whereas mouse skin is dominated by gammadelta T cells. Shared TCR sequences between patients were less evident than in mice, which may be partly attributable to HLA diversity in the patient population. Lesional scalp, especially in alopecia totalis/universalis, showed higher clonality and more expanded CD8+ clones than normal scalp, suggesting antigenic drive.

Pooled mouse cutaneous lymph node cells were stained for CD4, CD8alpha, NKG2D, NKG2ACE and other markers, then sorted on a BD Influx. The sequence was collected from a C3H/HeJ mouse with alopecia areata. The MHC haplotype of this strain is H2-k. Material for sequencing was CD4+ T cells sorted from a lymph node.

CDR3 loop: CTCSAGQGSSDYTF. The covered CDR3 bases are TGCACCTGCAGTGCGGGACAGGGGTCCTCC. The chain uses TRBV1 and TRBJ1-2, and 10 junctional nucleotides match TRBD1. The read gets to within 4 residues of the CDR3 end, and the germline J gene fills in the rest. CDR1 NSQYPW and CDR2 LRSPGD were looked up in the germline V gene (reference sequence). Compared with germline, V lacks 3 bases and J lacks 4 bases; bases without a gene match: 2. Its CDR3 holds 14 amino acids, cysteine through phenylalanine. The 30 bases shown cover part of the CDR3, and their frame starts at base 1.